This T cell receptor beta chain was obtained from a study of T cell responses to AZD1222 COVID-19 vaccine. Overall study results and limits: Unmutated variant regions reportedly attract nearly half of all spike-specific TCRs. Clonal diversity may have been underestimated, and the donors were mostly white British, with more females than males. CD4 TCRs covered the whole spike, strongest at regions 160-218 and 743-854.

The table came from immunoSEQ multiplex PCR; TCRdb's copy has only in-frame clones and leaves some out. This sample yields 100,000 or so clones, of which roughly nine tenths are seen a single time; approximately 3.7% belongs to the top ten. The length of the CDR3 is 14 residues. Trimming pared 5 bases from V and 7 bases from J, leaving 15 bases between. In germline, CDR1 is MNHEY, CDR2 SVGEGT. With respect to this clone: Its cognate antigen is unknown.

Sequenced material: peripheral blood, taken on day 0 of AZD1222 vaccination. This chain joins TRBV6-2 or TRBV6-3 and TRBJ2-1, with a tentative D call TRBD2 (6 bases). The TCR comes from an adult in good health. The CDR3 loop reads CASSPRAGRNEQFF. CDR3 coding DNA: TGTGCCAGCAGTCCAAGGGCGGGGAGGAATGAGCAGTTCTTC.